This T cell receptor beta chain was documented in a study of response to subunit inactivated influenza vaccine. TCRdb itself ran the RT-PCR reads through MiXCR, one entry per CDR3 protein. The sample includes approximately 530,000 distinct CDR3 sequences, roughly 7.6% of them seen just once. V dropped 3 bases and J dropped 3 bases, with 12 bases sitting between them. The CDR3 loop spans 14 amino acids. From germline, CDR1 is LGHNA and CDR2 YSLEER. This clonotype came up a few times. This clonotype was sampled from a man between 45 and 75 years old who received an inactivated influenza vaccine. This rearrangement joins TRBV4-3 to TRBJ2-7, with a weak D call TRBD2 (6 bases). Material: PBMCs from blood, obtained less than 30 months after vaccination. The CDR3 DNA follows: TGCGCCAGCAGCCAGGGAGGACCCTACTACGAGCAGTACTTC. Translating gives CASSQGGPYYEQYF.